This T cell receptor (beta chain) was sequenced in a study of blood T cell repertoires in COVID-19. The method was immunoSEQ multiplex PCR; TCRdb's version includes in-frame clones alone and lacks a portion of them. The table has about 100,000 clones, over 80% seen once. V was shortened by 4 bases and J by 4 bases, with 20 bases between the two germline ends. The germline V gene encodes CDR1 SGDLS and CDR2 YYNGEE. This CDR3 has 16 amino acids. The clonotype originates from a man aged 45-65 years with acute or convalescent COVID-19. The sequencing input was peripheral blood. V usage is TRBV9 and J usage is TRBJ1-1; perhaps TRBD1 as D (5 bases). CDR3 amino acids: CASSTPLEGTSTEAFF. CDR3 nucleotide sequence: TGTGCCAGCAGCACCCCTTTGGAGGGGACCTCCACTGAAGCTTTCTTT.